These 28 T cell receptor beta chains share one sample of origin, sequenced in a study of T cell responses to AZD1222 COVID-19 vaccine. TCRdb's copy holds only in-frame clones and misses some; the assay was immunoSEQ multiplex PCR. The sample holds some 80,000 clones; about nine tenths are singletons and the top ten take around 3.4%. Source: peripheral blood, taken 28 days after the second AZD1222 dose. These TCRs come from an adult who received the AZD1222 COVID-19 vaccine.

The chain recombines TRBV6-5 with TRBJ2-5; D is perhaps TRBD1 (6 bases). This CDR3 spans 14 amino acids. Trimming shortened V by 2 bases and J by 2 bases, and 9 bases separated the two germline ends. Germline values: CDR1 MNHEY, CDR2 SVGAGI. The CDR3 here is CASSYPGQQETQYF. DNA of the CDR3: TGTGCCAGCAGTTACCCCGGACAGCAAGAGACCCAGTACTTC.

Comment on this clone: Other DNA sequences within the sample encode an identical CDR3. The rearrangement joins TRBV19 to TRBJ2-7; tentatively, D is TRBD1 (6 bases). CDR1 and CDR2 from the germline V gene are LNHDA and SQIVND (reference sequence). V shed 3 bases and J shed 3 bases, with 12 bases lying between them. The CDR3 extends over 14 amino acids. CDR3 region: CASSMGLDSYEQYF. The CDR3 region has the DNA TGTGCCAGTAGTATGGGGTTGGACAGCTACGAGCAGTACTTC. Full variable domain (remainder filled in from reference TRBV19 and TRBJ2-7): DGGITQSPKYLFRKEGQNVTLSCEQNLNHDAMYWYRQDPGQGLRLIYYSQIVNDFQKGDIAEGYSVSREKKESFPLTVTSAQKNPTAFYLCASSMGLDSYEQYFGPGTRLTVT.

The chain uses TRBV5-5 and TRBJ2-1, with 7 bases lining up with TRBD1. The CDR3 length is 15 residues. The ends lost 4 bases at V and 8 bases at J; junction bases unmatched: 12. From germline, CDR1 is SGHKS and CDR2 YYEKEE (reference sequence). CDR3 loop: CASSVAGTDSYEQFF. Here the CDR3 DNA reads TGTGCCAGCAGCGTTGCCGGGACAGATTCTTATGAGCAGTTCTTC.

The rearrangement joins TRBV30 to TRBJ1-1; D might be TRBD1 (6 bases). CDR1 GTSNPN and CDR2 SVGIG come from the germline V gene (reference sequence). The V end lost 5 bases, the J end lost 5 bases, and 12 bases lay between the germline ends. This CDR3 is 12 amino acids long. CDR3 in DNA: TGTGCCTGGGGACAGCAGCGGACTGAAGCTTTCTTT. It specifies CAWGQQRTEAFF.

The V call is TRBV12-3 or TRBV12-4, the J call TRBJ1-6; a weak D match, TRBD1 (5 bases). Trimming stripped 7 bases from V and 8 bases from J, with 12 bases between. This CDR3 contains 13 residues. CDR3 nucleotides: TGTGCCAGCACAAAGACAGAGTATTCACCCCTCCACTTT. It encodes CASTKTEYSPLHF.

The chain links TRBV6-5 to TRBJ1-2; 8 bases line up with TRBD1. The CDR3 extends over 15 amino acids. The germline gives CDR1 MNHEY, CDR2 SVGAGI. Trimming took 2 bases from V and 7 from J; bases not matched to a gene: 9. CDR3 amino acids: CASSYIGQGIPGYTF. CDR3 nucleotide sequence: TGTGCCAGCAGTTACATCGGACAGGGAATTCCTGGCTACACCTTC.

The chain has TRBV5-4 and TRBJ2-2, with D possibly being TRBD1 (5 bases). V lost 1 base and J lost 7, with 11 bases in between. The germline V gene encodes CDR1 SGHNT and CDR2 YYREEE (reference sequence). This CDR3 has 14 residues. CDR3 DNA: TGTGCCAGCAGCTTGTCAGGGTTCTACGGGGAGCTGTTTTTT. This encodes CASSLSGFYGELFF.

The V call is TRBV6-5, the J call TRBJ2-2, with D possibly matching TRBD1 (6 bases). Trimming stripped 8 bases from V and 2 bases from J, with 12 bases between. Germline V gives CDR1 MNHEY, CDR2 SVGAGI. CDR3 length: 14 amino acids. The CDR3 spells CASQRDINTGELFF. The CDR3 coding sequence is TGTGCCAGCCAACGGGACATAAACACCGGGGAGCTGTTTTTT.

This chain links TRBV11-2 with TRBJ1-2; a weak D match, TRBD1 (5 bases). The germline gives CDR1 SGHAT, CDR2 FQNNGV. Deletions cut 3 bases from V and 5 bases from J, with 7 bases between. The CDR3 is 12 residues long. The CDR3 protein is CASSLGPYGYTF. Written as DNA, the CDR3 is TGTGCCAGCAGCTTGGGGCCGTATGGCTACACCTTC.

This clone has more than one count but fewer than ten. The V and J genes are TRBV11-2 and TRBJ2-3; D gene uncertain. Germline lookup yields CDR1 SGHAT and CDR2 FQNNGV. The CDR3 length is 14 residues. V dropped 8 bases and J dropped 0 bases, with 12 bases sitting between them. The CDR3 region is CASRSGSSTDTQYF. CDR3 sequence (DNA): TGTGCCAGCCGGTCCGGATCTAGCACAGATACGCAGTATTTT.

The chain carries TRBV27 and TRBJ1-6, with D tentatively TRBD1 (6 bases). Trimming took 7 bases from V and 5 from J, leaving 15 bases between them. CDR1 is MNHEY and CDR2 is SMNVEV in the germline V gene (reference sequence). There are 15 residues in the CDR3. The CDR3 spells CASKGGLPNNSPLHF. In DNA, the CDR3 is TGTGCCAGCAAGGGGGGGCTCCCTAATAATTCACCCCTCCACTTT.

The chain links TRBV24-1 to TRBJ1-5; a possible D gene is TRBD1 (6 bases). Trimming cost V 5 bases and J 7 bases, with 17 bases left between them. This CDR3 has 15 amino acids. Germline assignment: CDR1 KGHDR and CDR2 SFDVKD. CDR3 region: CATSGLDRFSQPQHF. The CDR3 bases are TGTGCCACCAGTGGCCTTGACAGGTTCAGCCAGCCCCAGCATTTT.

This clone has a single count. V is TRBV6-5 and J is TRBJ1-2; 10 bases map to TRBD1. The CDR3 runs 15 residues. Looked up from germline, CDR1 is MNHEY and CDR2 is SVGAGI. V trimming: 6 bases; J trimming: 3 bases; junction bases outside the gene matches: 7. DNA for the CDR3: TGTGCCAGCAGCGAGACCGGGACAGGGGACTATGGCTACACCTTC. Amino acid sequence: CASSETGTGDYGYTF.

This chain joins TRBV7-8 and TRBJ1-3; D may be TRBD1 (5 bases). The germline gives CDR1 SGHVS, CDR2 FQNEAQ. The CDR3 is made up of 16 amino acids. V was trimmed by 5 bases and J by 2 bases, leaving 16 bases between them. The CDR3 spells CASSPTDSNTGNTIYF. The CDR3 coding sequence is TGTGCCAGCAGCCCCACTGACAGCAACACTGGAAACACCATATATTTT.

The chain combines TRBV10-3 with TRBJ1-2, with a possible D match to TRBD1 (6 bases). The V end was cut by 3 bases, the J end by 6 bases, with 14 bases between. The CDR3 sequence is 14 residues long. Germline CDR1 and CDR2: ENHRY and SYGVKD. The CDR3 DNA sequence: TGTGCCATCAGTGAACCTAAAGGACAGAATGGCTACACCTTC. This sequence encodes CAISEPKGQNGYTF.

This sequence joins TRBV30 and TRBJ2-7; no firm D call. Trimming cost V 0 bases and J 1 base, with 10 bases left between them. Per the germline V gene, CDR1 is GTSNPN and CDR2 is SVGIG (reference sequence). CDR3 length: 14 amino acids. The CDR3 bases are TGTGCCTGGAGTGTACCCAGGTTATCCTACGAGCAGTACTTC. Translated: CAWSVPRLSYEQYF.

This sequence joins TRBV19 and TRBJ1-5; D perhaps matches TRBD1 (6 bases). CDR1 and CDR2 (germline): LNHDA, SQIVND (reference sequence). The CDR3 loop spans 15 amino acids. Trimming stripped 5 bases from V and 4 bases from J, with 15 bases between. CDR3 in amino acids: CASSSGVLGNQPQHF. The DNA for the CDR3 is TGTGCCAGTAGTTCAGGGGTATTGGGGAATCAGCCCCAGCATTTT.

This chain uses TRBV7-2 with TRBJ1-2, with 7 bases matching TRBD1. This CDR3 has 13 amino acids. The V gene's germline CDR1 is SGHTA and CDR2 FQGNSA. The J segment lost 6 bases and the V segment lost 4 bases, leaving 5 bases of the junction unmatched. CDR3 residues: CASSSRDRDGYTF. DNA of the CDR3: TGTGCCAGCAGCTCCAGAGACAGGGATGGCTACACCTTC.

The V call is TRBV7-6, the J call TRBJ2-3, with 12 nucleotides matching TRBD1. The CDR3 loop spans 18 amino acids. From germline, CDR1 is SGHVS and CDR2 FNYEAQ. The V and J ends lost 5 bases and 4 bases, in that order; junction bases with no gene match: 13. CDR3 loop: CASSRTGTGGARADTQYF. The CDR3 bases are TGTGCCAGCAGCCGCACCGGGACAGGGGGCGCGAGGGCAGATACGCAGTATTTT.

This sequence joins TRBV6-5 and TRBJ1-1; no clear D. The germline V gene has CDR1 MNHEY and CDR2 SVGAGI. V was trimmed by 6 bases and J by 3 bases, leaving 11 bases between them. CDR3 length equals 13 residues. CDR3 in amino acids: CASRSGIDTEAFF. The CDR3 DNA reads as TGTGCCAGCAGGTCCGGGATTGACACTGAAGCTTTCTTT.

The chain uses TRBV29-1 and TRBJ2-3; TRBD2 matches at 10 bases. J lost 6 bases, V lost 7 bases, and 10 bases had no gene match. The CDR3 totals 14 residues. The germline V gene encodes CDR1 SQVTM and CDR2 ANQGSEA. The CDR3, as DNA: TGCAGCGCCGACTCTAGCGGGGGCGGGGATACGCAGTATTTT. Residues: CSADSSGGGDTQYF.

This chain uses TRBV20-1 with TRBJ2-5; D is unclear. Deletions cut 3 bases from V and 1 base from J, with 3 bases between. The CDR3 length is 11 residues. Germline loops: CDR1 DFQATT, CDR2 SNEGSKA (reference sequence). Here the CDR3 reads CSASRQETQYF. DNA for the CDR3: TGCAGTGCTAGCCGCCAAGAGACCCAGTACTTC.

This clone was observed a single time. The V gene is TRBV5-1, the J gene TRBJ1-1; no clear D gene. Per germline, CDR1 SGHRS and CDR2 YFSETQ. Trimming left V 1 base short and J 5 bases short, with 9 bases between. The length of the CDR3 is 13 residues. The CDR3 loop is CASSLRRATEAFF. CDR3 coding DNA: TGCGCCAGCAGCTTGAGGAGGGCGACTGAAGCTTTCTTT.

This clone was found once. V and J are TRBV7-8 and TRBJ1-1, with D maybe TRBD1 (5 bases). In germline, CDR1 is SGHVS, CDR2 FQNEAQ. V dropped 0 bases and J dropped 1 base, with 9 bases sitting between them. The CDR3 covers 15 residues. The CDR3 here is CASSLAEGWNTEAFF. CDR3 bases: TGTGCCAGCAGCTTAGCGGAGGGGTGGAACACTGAAGCTTTCTTT. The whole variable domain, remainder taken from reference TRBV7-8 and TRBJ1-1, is GAGVSQSPRYKVAKRGQDVALRCDPISGHVSLFWYQQALGQGPEFLTYFQNEAQLDKSGLPSDRFFAERPEGSVSTLKIQRTQQEDSAVYLCASSLAEGWNTEAFFGQGTRLTVV.

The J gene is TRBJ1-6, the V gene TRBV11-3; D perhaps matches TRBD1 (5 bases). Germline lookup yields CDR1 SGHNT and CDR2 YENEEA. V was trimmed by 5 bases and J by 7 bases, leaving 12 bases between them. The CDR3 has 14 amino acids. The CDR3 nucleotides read TGTGCCAGCAGCCTGGGGGGTGAAAATTCACCCCTCCACTTT. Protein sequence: CASSLGGENSPLHF. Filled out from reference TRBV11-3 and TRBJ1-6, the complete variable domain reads EAGVVQSPRYKIIEKKQPVAFWCNPISGHNTLYWYLQNLGQGPELLIRYENEEAVDDSQLPKDRFSAERLKGVDSTLKIQPAELGDSAVYLCASSLGGENSPLHFGNGTRLTVT.

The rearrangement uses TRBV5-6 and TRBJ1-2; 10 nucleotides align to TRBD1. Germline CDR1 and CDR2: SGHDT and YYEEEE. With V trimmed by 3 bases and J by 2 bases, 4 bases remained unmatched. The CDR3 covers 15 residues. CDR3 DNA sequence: TGTGCCAGCAGCTCCCCGACAGGGGGCAACTATGGCTACACCTTC. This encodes CASSSPTGGNYGYTF.

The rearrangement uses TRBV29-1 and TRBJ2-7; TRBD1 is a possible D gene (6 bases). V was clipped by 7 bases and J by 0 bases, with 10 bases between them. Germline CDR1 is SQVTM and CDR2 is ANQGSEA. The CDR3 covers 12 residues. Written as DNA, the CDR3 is TGCAGCGGCCGGGACAACTCCTACGAGCAGTACTTC. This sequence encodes CSGRDNSYEQYF.

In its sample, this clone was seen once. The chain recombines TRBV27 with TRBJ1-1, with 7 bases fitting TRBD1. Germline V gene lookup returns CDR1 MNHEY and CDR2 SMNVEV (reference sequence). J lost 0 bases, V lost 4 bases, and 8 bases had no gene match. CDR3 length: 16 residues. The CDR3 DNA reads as TGTGCCAGCAGTTCCCCGTTGGGACAGATGAACACTGAAGCTTTCTTT. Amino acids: CASSSPLGQMNTEAFF.